This entry is about one TCR beta chain. CDR3 length equals 15 residues. Germline V lookup: CDR1 MNHEY, CDR2 SVGAGI. The V end was cut by 6 bases, the J end by 4 bases, with 18 bases between. This entry comes from a study of shared clonotypes between healthy human individuals. Measured with immunoSEQ multiplex PCR; TCRdb has only the in-frame clones, and not every one. The table lists millions of clones, just over 90% of them singletons. The sample taken for sequencing was naive CD4+ T cells from PBMCs. Stated subset: CD45RA+ positively selected. The sequence was collected from a young man in good health. Some clones in this sample may be carry-over from other donors' samples. The chain links TRBV6-5 to TRBJ1-2; no definite D call. The DNA for the CDR3 is TGTGCCAGCAGCCCCCGGTCAGGAGAGTTCTATGGCTACACCTTC. This gives the protein CASSPRSGEFYGYTF.